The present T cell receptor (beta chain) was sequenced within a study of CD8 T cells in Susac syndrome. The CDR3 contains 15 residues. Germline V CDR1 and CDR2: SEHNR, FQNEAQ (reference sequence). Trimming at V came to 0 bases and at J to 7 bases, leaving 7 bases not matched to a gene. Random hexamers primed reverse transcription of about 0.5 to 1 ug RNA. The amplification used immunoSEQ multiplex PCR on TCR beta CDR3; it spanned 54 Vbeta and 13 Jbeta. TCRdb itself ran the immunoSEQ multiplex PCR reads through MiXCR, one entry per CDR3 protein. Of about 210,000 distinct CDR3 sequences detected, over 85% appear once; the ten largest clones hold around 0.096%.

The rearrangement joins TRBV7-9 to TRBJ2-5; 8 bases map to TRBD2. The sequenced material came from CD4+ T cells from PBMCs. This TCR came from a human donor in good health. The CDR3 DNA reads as TGTGCCAGCAGCTTAGCGCCGGGGGGGCTAGGGACCCAGTACTTC. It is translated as CASSLAPGGLGTQYF.